The T cell receptor beta chain under discussion was sequenced for a study of blood T cell repertoires in COVID-19. About the research overall: The United States, Italy and Spain provided the acute and convalescent COVID-19 samples. The cDNA or gDNA used as material had been derived from T cells, B-cell-depleted T cells, or PBMCs.

TCRdb keeps only in-frame clones here, not all; method: immunoSEQ multiplex PCR. The data hold some 70,000 clones, with approximately 83% observed a single time. The CDR3 covers 16 residues. Looked up from germline, CDR1 is KGHDR and CDR2 is SFDVKD. Trimming took 0 bases from V and 9 from J; bases not matched to a gene: 9. The receptor's source is a woman in her fifties or sixties with acute or convalescent COVID-19. V is TRBV24-1 and J is TRBJ2-1; 8 bases align to TRBD2. The material sequenced was peripheral blood. CDR3 protein: CATSDLVGRARSEQFF. The CDR3 nucleotides are TGTGCCACCAGTGATTTGGTCGGGAGGGCCAGAAGTGAGCAGTTCTTC.